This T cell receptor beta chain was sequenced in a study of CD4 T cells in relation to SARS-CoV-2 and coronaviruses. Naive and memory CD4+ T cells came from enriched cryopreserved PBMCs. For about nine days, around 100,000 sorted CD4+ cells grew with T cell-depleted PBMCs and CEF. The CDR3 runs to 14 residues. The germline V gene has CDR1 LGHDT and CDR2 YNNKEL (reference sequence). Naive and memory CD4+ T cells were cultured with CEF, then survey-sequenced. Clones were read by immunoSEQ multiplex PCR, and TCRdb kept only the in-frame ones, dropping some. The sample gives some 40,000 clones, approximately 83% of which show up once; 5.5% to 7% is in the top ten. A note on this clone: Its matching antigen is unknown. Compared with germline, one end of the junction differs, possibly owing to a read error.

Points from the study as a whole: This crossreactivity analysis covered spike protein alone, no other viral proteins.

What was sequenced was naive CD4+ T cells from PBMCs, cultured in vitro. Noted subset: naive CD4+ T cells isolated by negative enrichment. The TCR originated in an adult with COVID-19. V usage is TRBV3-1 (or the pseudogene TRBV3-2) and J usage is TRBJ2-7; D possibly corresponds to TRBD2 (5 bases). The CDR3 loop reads CASSQELASHEQYF. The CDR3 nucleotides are TGTGCCAGCAGCCAAGAGCTAGCCTCCCACGAGCAGTACTTC.